The sequence of this TCR beta chain was determined in a study of human T cells and chemical hapten exposure. Study-wide points: Large CDR3 similarity clusters arose significantly more often from expanded TCRs than from controls.

As for time point: pre-sensitization, week 0. Noted treatment: therapeutic diphenylcyclopropenone sensitization with weekly scalp DPC. The sample holds many counts of this clonotype. Its target is not known. CDR3 size: 15 residues. V was clipped by 5 bases and J by 6 bases; unmatched bases: 11. Germline-derived CDR1 and CDR2 are MNHNY and SVGAGI (reference sequence). From the RACE reads, TCRdb called clonotypes with MiXCR, one entry per CDR3 protein. The repertoire has some 400,000 distinct CDR3 sequences, roughly 5% of them found once; the top ten carry 2% to 3%. The clonotype originates from a woman between 45 and 65 years old with alopecia areata. Some clones in this sample may be carry-over from other donors' samples. The genes are TRBV6-6 and TRBJ2-7, with 9 nucleotides matching TRBD1. The input for sequencing was whole blood, taken in connection with sensitization to the hapten diphenylcyclopropenone (DPC). This CDR3 reads CASSPPGTGSLEQYF. The CDR3, as DNA: TGTGCCAGCAGTCCGCCCGGGACAGGGTCCCTCGAGCAGTACTTC.